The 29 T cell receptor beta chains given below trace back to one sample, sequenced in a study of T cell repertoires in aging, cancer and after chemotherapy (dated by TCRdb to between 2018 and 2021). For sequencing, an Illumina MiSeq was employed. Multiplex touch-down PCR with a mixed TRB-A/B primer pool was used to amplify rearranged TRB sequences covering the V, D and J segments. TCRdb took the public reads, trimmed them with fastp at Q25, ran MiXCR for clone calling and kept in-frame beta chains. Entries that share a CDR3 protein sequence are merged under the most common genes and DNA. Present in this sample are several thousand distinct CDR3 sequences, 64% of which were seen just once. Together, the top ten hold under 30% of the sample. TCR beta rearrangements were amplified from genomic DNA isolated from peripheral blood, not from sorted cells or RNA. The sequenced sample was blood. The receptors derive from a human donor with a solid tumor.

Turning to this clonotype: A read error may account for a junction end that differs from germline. DNA of the CDR3: TGTGCCAGCAGCATATCCGGGACAGGGATCCAAATAATCTTC. As protein: CASSISGTGIQIIF. The chain recombines TRBV11-2 with TRBJ2-7, with 9 bases identical to TRBD1. This CDR3 has 14 residues. Germline assignment: CDR1 SGHAT and CDR2 FQNNGV.

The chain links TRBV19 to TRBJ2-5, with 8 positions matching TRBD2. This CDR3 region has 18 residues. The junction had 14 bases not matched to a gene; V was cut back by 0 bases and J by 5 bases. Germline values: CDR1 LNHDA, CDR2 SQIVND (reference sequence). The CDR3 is CASSIEPPLGTGGETQYF. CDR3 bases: TGTGCCAGTAGTATAGAGCCACCCCTTGGGACGGGAGGGGAGACCCAGTACTTC.

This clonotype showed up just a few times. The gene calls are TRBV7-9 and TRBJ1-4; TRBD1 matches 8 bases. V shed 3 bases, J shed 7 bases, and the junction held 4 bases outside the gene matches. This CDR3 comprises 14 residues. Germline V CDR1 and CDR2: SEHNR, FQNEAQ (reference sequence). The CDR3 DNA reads TGTGCCAGCAGCTTCCAGGGGGCGATTGAAAAACTGTTTTTT. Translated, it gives CASSFQGAIEKLFF.

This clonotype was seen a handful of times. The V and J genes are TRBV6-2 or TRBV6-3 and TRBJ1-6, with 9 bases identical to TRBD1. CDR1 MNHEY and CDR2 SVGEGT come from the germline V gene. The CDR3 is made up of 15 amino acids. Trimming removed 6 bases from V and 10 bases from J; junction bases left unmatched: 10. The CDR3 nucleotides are TGTGCCAGCAGGGGACAGGGTTCTCGAAGCTCACCCCTCCACTTT. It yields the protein CASRGQGSRSSPLHF.

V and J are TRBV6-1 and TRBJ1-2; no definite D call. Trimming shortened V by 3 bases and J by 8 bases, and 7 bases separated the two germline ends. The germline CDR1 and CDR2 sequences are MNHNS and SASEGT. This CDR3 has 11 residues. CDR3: CASSELLGYTF. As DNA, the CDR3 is TGTGCCAGCAGTGAGCTATTGGGCTACACCTTC.

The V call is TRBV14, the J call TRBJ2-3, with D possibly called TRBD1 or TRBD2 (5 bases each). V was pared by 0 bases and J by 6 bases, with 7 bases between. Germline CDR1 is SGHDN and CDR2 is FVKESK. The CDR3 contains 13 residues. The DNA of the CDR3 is TGTGCCAGCAGCCAAGATTGGGGGGATACGCAGTATTTT. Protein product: CASSQDWGDTQYF.

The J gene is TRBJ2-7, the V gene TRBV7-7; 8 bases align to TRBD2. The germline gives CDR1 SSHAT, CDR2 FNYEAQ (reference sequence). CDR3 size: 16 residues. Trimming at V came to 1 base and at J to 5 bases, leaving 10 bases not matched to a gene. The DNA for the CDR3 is TGTGCCAGCAGCTTAGGGGCTAGCGGGCTGAGGGACGAGCAGTACTTC. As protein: CASSLGASGLRDEQYF.

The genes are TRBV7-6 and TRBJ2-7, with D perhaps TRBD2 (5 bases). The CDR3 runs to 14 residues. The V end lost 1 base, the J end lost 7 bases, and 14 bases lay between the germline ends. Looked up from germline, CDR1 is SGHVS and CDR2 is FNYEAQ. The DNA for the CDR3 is TGTGCCAGCAGCTTAGGGTTTAGCGACCAGGAGCAGTACTTC. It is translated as CASSLGFSDQEQYF.

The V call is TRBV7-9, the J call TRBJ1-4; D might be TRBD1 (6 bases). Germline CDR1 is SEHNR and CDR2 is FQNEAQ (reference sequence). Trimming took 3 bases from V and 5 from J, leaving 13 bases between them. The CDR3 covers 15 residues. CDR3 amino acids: CASSLGDMRNEKLFF. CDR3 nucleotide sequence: TGTGCCAGCAGCTTGGGGGACATGCGGAATGAAAAACTGTTTTTT.

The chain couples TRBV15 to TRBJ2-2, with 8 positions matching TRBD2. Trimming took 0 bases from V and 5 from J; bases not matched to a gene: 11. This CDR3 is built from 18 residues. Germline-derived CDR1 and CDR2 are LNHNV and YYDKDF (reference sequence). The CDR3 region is CATSRDGVAGGRTGELFF. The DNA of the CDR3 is TGTGCCACCAGCAGAGATGGAGTGGCGGGAGGTAGGACCGGGGAGCTGTTTTTT.

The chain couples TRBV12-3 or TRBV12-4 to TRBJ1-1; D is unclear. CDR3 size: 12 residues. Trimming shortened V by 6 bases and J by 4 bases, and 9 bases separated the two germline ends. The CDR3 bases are TGTGCCAGCAGGGACGGCCCCACTGAAGCTTTCTTT. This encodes CASRDGPTEAFF.

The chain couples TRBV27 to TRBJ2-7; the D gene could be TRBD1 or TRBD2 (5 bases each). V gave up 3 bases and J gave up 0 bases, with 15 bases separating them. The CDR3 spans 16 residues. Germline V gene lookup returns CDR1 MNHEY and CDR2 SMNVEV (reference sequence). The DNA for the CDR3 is TGTGCCAGCAGTTTGGCAATGGGGGTCTACTCCTACGAGCAGTACTTC. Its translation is CASSLAMGVYSYEQYF.

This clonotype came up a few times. CDR3 in amino acids: CASSAVGGGPYEQYF. DNA of the CDR3: TGTGCCAGCAGTGCCGTGGGGGGGGGTCCCTACGAGCAGTACTTC. V gene TRBV6-5 combines with J gene TRBJ2-7; 7 bases are shared with TRBD2. The ends lost 5 bases at V and 2 bases at J; junction bases unmatched: 9. The CDR3 covers 15 residues. The germline V gene encodes CDR1 MNHEY and CDR2 SVGAGI.

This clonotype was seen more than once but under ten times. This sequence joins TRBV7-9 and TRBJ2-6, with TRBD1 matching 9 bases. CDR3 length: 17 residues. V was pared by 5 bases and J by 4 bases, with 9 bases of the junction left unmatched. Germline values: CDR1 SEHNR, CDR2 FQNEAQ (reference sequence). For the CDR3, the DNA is TGTGCCAGCAGCCCCGGGACAGGGACGTCCGGGGCCAACGTCCTGACTTTC. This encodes CASSPGTGTSGANVLTF.

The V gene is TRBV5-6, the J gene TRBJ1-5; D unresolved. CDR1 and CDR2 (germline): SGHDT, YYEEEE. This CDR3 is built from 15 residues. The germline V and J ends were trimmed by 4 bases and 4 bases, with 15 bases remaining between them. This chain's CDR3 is CASSVRTAQNQPQHF. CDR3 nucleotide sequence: TGTGCCAGCAGCGTACGGACGGCTCAAAATCAGCCCCAGCATTTT.

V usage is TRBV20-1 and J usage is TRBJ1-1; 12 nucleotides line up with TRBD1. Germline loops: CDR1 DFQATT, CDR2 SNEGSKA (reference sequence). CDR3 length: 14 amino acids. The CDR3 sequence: CSHWDRGRSTEAFF. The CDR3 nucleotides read TGCAGCCATTGGGACAGGGGGCGTAGCACTGAAGCTTTCTTT.

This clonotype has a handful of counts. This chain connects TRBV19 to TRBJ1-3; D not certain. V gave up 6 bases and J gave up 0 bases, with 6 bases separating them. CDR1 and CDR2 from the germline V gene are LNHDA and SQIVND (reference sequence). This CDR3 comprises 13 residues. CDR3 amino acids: CASRVHSGNTIYF. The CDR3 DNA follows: TGTGCCAGTAGGGTACACTCTGGAAACACCATATATTTT.

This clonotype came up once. The CDR3 DNA reads as TGTGCCAGCAGCCAGAGACAGGGGGAGTCGGACGAGCAGTACTTC. Translated: CASSQRQGESDEQYF. The genes are TRBV5-4 and TRBJ2-7, with TRBD1 identical over 9 bases. CDR1 is SGHNT and CDR2 is YYREEE in the germline V gene (reference sequence). Unmatched junction bases numbered 10, after V lost 4 bases and J lost 5 bases. The CDR3 totals 15 residues.

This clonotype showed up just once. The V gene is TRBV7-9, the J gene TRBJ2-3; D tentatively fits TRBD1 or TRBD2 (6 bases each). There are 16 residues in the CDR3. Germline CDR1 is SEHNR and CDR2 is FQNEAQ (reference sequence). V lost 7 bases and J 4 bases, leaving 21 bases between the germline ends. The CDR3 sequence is CASTKGGPRSSDTQYF. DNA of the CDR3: TGTGCCAGCACGAAGGGGGGTCCCCGATCCTCAGATACGCAGTATTTT.

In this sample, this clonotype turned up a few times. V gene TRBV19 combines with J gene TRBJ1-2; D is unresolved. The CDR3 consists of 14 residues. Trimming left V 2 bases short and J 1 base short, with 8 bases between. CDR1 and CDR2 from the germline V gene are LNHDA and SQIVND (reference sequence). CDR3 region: CASSISGFNYGYTF. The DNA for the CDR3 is TGTGCCAGTAGTATATCGGGATTTAACTATGGCTACACCTTC.

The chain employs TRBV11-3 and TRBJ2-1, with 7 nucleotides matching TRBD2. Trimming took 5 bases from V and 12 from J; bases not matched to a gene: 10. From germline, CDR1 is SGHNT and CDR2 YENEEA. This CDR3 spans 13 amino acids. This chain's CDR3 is CASSARLAEAQFF. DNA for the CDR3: TGTGCCAGCAGCGCCAGACTAGCTGAGGCGCAGTTCTTC. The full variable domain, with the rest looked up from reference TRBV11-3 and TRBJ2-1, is EAGVVQSPRYKIIEKKQPVAFWCNPISGHNTLYWYLQNLGQGPELLIRYENEEAVDDSQLPKDRFSAERLKGVDSTLKIQPAELGDSAVYLCASSARLAEAQFFGPGTRLTVL.

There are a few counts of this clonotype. The DNA for the CDR3 is TGCAGTGCTAGAGATACCACAGCCCGCTATGGCTACACCTTC. This sequence encodes CSARDTTARYGYTF. The chain is built from TRBV20-1 and TRBJ1-2, with D hard to call. Germline V CDR1 and CDR2: DFQATT, SNEGSKA (reference sequence). CDR3 length equals 14 residues. The V end lost 0 bases, the J end lost 4 bases, and 12 bases lay between the germline ends.

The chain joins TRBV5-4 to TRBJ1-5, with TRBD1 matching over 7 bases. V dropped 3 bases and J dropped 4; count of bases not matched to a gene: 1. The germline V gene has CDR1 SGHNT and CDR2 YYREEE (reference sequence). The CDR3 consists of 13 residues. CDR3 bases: TGTGCCAGCAGCTCGGACAGGAATCAGCCCCAGCATTTT. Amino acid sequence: CASSSDRNQPQHF.

CDR3 nucleotides: TGTGCCAGCAGCTACGTCGGGGTCTCCTACGAGCAGTACTTC. Protein product: CASSYVGVSYEQYF. The chain carries TRBV11-1 and TRBJ2-7; D might be TRBD2 (5 bases). Trimming pared 4 bases from V and 0 bases from J, leaving 10 bases between. CDR1 and CDR2 (germline): SGHAT, FQDESV (reference sequence). The CDR3 runs 14 residues.

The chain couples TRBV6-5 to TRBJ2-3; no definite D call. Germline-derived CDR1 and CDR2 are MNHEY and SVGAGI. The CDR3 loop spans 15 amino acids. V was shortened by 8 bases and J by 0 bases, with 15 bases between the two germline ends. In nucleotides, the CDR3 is TGTGCCAGCGAAAGGACCGGTTCTAGCACAGATACGCAGTATTTT. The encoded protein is CASERTGSSTDTQYF.

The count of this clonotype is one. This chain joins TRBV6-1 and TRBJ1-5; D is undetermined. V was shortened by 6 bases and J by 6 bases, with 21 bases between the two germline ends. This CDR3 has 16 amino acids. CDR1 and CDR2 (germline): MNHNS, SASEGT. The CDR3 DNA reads TGTGCCAGCAGCCAGGACCTCGATGCGTTCAGTCAGCCCCAGCATTTT. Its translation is CASSQDLDAFSQPQHF.

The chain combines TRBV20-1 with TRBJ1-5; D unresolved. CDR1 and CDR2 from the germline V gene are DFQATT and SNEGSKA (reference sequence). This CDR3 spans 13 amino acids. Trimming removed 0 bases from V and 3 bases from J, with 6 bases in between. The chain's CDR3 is CSARDTSNQPQHF. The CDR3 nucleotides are TGCAGTGCTAGAGACACATCCAATCAGCCCCAGCATTTT.

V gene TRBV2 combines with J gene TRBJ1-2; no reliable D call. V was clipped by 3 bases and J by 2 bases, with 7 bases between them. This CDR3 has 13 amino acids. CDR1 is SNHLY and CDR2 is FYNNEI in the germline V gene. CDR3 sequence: CASSEDGNYGYTF. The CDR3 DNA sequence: TGTGCCAGCAGTGAGGATGGGAACTATGGCTACACCTTC.

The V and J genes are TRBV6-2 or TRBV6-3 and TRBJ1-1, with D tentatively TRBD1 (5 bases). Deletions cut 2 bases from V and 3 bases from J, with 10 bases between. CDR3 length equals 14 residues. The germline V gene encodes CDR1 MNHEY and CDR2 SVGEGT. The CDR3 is CASSYRTSDTEAFF. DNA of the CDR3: TGTGCCAGCAGTTACCGGACAAGCGACACTGAAGCTTTCTTT.